This T cell receptor (beta chain) was found in a study of CD8 T cells in ankylosing spondylitis. Overall study results and limits: Ankylosing spondylitis blood appeared to carry a characteristic TCR beta motif of roughly 8 highly homologous variants. Disease-linked clones displayed a CD8+ phenotype and appeared relatively rarely in peripheral blood.

Losses at the gene ends were 3 bases for V and 0 bases for J; bases not matched to a gene: 10. This CDR3 comprises 18 residues. The V gene's germline CDR1 is MGHRA and CDR2 YSYEKL. TCRdb used MiXCR to reprocess the 5' RACE reads, holding one entry per CDR3 protein. The sample holds roughly 220,000 distinct CDR3 sequences, approximately 16% seen once. To note about this clonotype: Its specificity is not known.

This TCR was sampled from a male donor with ankylosing spondylitis. This chain connects TRBV4-1 to TRBJ1-4, with 7 nucleotides matching TRBD1. Sequencing input: blood, either unsorted or a sorted T cell fraction (not recorded which). The CDR3 coding sequence is TGCGCCAGCAGCCACCTCCCGCGGCAGGGGGCAACTAATGAAAAACTGTTTTTT. Translation: CASSHLPRQGATNEKLFF.